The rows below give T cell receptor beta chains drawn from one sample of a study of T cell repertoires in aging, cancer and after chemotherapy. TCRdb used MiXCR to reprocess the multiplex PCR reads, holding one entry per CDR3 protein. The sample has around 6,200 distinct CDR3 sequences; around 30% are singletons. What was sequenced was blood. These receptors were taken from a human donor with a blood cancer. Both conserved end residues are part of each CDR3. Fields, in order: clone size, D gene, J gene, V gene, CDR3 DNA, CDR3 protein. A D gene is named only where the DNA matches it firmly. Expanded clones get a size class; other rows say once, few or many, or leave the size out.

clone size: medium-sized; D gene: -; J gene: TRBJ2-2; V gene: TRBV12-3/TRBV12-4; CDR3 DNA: TGTGCCAGCAGACCCGAGGGGACCGGGGAGCTGTTTTTT; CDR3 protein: CASRPEGTGELFF
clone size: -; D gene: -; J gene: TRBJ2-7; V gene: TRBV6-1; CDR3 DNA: TGTGCCAGCAGTGAAGCGGGAGGCCGTTCTTCTTACGAGCAGTACTTC; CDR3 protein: CASSEAGGRSSYEQYF
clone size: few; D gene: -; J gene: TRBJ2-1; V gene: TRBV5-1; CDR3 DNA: TGCGCCAGCAGCTACTTACCCGACAGTACCTACAATGAGCAGTTCTTC; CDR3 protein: CASSYLPDSTYNEQFF
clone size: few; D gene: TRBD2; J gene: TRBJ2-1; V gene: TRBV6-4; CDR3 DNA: TGTGCCAGCACACAGGCGGGAGTGTACAATGAGCAGTTCTTC; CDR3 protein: CASTQAGVYNEQFF
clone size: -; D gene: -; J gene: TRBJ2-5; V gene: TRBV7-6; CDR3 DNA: TGTGCCAGCAGCTTAGCAACACCCCAAGAGACCCAGTACTTC; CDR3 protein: CASSLATPQETQYF
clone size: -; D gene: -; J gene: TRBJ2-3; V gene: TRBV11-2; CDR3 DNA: TGTGCCAGCAGCTTAGCTGGACCCCTTCTCAATACGCAGTATTTT; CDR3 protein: CASSLAGPLLNTQYF
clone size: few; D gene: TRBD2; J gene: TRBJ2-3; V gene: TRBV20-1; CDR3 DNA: TGCAGTGCTAGAACCGGGACTAGCGGTAGACATACGCAGTATTTT; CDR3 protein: CSARTGTSGRHTQYF
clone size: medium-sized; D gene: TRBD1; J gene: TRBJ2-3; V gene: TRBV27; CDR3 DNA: TGTGCCAGCAGTTTCGACAGGGCGGCAGATACGCAGTATTTT; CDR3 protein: CASSFDRAADTQYF
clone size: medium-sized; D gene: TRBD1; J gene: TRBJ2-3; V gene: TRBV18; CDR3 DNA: TGTGCCAGCTCACCGCCGGGACAGAAGACAGATACGCAGTATTTT; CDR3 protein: CASSPPGQKTDTQYF
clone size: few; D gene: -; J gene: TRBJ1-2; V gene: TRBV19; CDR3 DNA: TGTGCCAGTAGTGTAATAGGTACCAACTATGGCTACACCTTC; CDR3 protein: CASSVIGTNYGYTF
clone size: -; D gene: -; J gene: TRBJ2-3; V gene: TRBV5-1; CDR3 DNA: TGCGCCAGCAGCTTGACCGGGAGCACAGATACGCAGTATTTT; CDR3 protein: CASSLTGSTDTQYF
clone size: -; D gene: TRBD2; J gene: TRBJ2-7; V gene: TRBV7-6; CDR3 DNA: TGTGCCAGCAGCTTAGGTCCAGCGGGAGGGCCGGGCTACGAGCAGTACTTC; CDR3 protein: CASSLGPAGGPGYEQYF
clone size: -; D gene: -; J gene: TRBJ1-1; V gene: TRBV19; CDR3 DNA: TGTGCCAGTAGCATCGCCCTGGGGGGCACTGAAGCTTTCTTT; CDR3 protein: CASSIALGGTEAFF
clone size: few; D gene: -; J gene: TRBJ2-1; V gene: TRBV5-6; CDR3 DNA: TGCGCCAGCAGCTCGGCCTTTTACAATGAGCAGTTCTTC; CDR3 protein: CASSSAFYNEQFF
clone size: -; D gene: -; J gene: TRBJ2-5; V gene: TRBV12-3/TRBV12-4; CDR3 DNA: TGTGCCAGCAGTTTACACAGGGTGTCGGAGACCCAGTACTTC; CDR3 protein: CASSLHRVSETQYF
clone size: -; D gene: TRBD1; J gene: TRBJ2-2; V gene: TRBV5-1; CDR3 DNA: TGCGCCAGCAGCGGGATAACAGGGGGGACCGGGGAGCTGTTTTTT; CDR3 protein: CASSGITGGTGELFF
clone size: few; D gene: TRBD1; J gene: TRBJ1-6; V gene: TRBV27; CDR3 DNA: TGTGCCAGCAGTTCGAGGCCCCGGGACAGGGCTAATTCACCCCTCCACTTT; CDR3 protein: CASSSRPRDRANSPLHF
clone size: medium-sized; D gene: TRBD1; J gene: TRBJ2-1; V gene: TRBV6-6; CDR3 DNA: TGTGCCAGCAGCCACAGACCTGACAGGGGGCAGTTCTTC; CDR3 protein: CASSHRPDRGQFF
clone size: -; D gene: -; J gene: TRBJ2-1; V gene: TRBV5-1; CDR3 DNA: TGCGCCAGCAGCTTGGCTTCAGGGGGGGATGAGCAGTTCTTC; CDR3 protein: CASSLASGGDEQFF
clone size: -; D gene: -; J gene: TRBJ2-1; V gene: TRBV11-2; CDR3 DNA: TGTTCCAGCAGCTTTTTGGGGGTCGTAGTCCGCTACAATGAGCAGTTCTTC; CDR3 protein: CSSSFLGVVVRYNEQFF
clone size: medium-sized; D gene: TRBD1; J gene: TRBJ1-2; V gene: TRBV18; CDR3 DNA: TGTGCCAGCTCACCCCTGACAGGGGGCTATGGCTACACCTTC; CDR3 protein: CASSPLTGGYGYTF
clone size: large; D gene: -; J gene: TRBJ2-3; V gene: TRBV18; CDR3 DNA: TGTGCCAGCTCACCCCTGGACGGACGCACAGATACGCAGTATTTT; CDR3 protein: CASSPLDGRTDTQYF